This T cell receptor (beta chain) emerged from a study of T cells after yellow fever vaccination. Study-level information: Some fractions had low cell numbers, and these were prepared with SMART-Seq v4 Ultra Low Input.

Germline CDR1 reads MNHEY; CDR2 reads SVGAGI. Trimming took 2 bases from V and 11 from J; bases not matched to a gene: 17. CDR3 length: 17 residues. As TCR cDNA was made by 5'RACE template switching, a universal primer site and UMIs were added. TCRdb re-derived calls from the 5' RACE reads in MiXCR, one entry per CDR3 protein. The sample consists of 300,000 to 350,000 distinct CDR3 sequences, roughly 8% of them appearing once. Study outcomes and limitations: A minor fraction of clonotypes spanned both CD4 and CD8 compartments. Post-booster repertoires contained most primary-vaccination clones again (roughly 96% CD4, about 88% CD8).

The sample holds many counts of this clonotype. Its antigen is currently unknown. The sample was PBMCs, taken roughly 47 days after the first yellow fever vaccination. This chain links TRBV6-5 with TRBJ1-1; the match to TRBD1 covers 10 bases. The sequence was collected from a man aged 18 to 29 who received the YFV17D yellow fever vaccine. This CDR3 is CASSYLSGTGATVGAFF. The CDR3 bases are TGTGCCAGCAGTTACCTTTCCGGGACAGGGGCAACGGTGGGGGCTTTCTTT.